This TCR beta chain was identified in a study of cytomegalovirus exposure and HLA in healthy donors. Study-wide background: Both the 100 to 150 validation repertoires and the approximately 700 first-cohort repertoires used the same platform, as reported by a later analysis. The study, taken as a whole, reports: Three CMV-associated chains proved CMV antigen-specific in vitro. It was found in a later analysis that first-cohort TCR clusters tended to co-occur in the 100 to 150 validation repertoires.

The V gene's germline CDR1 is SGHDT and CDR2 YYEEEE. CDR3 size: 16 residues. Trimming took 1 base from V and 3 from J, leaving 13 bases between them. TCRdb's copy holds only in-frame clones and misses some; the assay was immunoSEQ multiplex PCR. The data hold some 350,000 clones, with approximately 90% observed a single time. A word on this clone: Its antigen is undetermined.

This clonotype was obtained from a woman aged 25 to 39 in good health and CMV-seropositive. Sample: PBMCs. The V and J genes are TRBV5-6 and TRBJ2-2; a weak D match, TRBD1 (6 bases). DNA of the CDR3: TGTGCCAGCAGCTTGAGTCCAGGGGTGGACACCGGGGAGCTGTTTTTT. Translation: CASSLSPGVDTGELFF.